Detailed here is one TCR beta chain. Antigen specificity is unknown. This sample stems from a study of chemoradiotherapy in HPV16-positive cancers. Study findings and constraints: Functional assays defining HPV-specific T cells used only a couple of HPV16-positive patients.

TCRdb keeps only in-frame clones here, not all; method: immunoSEQ multiplex PCR. The profile shows just over 6,000 clones, 73% of them singletons. V lost 5 bases and J lost 6, with 16 bases in between. CDR1 is SGHVS, CDR2 FQNEAQ, per germline. The CDR3 covers 15 residues. Samples were taken several times over chemoradiotherapy. The TCR comes from a human donor with HPV-associated anogenital cancer. The chain recombines TRBV7-8 with TRBJ2-2; perhaps D is TRBD1 or TRBD2 (7 bases each). Material: tumor tissue, obtained from a patient who underwent chemoradiotherapy. In DNA, the CDR3 is TGTGCCAGCAGCGATTGGGAGGGGGCATCCGGGGAGCTGTTTTTT. Encoded protein: CASSDWEGASGELFF.